The T cell receptor (beta chain) described here comes from a study of T cell repertoires in aging, cancer and after chemotherapy. Study-wide background: Repeat sampling of healthy donors over several months to years showed clear clonal overlap.

This clonotype ranks as medium-sized (0.01 to 0.1%). The template was genomic DNA from peripheral blood, not RNA. Multiplex touch-down PCR with TRB-A/B primers amplified rearranged V-D-J TRB sequences. TCRdb re-analysed the multiplex PCR reads in MiXCR, keeping a single row per CDR3 protein. The table has 8,100 or so distinct CDR3 sequences, around two fifths seen once. The CDR3 runs 13 residues. V was clipped by 4 bases and J by 5 bases; unmatched bases: 8. Germline CDR1 and CDR2: SQVTM and ANQGSEA. The clonotype originates from a human donor in good health. Sequenced input: blood. The chain has TRBV29-1 and TRBJ2-7, with 7 bases that match TRBD2. The CDR3 DNA reads TGCAGCGTTGGCCCCTCTGGGAGGGACGAGCAGTACTTC. Translating gives CSVGPSGRDEQYF.